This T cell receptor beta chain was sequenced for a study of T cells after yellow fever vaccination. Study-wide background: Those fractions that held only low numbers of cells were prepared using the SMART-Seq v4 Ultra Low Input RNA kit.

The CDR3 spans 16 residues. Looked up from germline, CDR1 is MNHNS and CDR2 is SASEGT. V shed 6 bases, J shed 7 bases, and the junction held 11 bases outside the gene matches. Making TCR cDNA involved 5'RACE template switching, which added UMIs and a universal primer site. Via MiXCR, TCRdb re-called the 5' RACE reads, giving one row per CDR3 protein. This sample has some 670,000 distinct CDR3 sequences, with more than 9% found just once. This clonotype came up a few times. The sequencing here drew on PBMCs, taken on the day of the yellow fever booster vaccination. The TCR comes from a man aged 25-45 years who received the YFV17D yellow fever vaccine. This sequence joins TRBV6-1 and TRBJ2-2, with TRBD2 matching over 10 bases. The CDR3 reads CASRNQREGFGGELFF. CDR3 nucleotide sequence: TGTGCCAGCAGAAATCAGCGGGAGGGCTTCGGCGGGGAGCTGTTTTTT.